A single sample is the source of the 19 T cell receptor beta chains below, sequenced in a study of cytomegalovirus exposure and HLA in healthy donors. The PCR ran on 60 Vbeta and 13 Jbeta primers. The assay was immunoSEQ multiplex PCR, and TCRdb's table has in-frame clones only and misses some. Altogether around 150,000 clones are present, about 79% being singletons, with the ten largest covering around 0.97%. Sequencing was carried out using PBMCs. The origin of the receptors is a woman aged 45-60 years in good health and CMV-seropositive.

The rearrangement joins TRBV7-2 to TRBJ2-2; 8 bases fit TRBD2. The CDR3 length is 15 residues. The germline V gene has CDR1 SGHTA and CDR2 FQGNSA. Trimming took 7 bases from V and 6 from J; bases not matched to a gene: 10. This CDR3 reads CASTRELAGPGELFF. Written as DNA, the CDR3 is TGTGCCAGCACCAGGGAATTAGCGGGACCCGGGGAGCTGTTTTTT.

The chain uses TRBV5-4 and TRBJ1-1; D unresolved. In germline, CDR1 is SGHNT, CDR2 YYREEE (reference sequence). The CDR3 length is 15 residues. V was trimmed by 1 base and J by 7 bases, leaving 17 bases between them. CDR3 residues: CASSLLDPQGSEAFF. CDR3 coding DNA: TGTGCCAGCAGCTTGTTGGACCCCCAAGGGAGTGAAGCTTTCTTT.

The V call is TRBV30, the J call TRBJ2-5; a possible D gene is TRBD2 (7 bases). This CDR3 spans 15 amino acids. Deletions cut 1 base from V and 9 bases from J, with 21 bases between. Germline CDR1 and CDR2: GTSNPN and SVGIG (reference sequence). Here the CDR3 reads CAWSAAGAPSWAQYF. CDR3 DNA sequence: TGTGCCTGGAGTGCCGCGGGGGCCCCCAGTTGGGCCCAGTACTTC.

The V call is TRBV5-1, the J call TRBJ2-5; D perhaps matches TRBD2 (6 bases). Germline-derived CDR1 and CDR2 are SGHRS and YFSETQ. The CDR3 is 15 amino acids. V was pared by 0 bases and J by 5 bases, with 14 bases between. CDR3 residues: CASSLEGGRAETQYF. The CDR3 DNA is TGCGCCAGCAGCTTGGAGGGAGGTCGTGCGGAGACCCAGTACTTC.

The chain combines TRBV4-3 with TRBJ2-5; TRBD2 matches at 12 bases. Germline V lookup: CDR1 LGHNA, CDR2 YSLEER. With 0 bases clipped from V and 9 bases from J, the junction kept 11 bases outside the gene matches. This CDR3 has 17 residues. CDR3 in amino acids: CASSQDWLLAGGSAQYF. CDR3 in DNA: TGCGCCAGCAGCCAAGATTGGTTACTAGCGGGGGGCTCAGCCCAGTACTTC.

The V and J genes are TRBV29-1 and TRBJ2-7; D possibly corresponds to TRBD1 (6 bases). The V end lost 5 bases, the J end lost 4 bases, and 12 bases lay between the germline ends. This CDR3 comprises 12 residues. The V gene's germline CDR1 is SQVTM and CDR2 ANQGSEA. The CDR3 loop reads CSVKGHTYEQYF. Here the CDR3 DNA reads TGCAGCGTTAAGGGACACACATACGAGCAGTACTTC.

This clone has a handful of counts. The rearrangement uses TRBV11-3 and TRBJ2-3; TRBD2 matches at 8 bases. V shed 1 base and J 8 bases; nucleotides not matched to a gene: 2. The CDR3 is made up of 13 amino acids. CDR1 SGHNT and CDR2 YENEEA come from the germline V gene. The CDR3 protein is CASSLGLAGTQYF. In nucleotides, the CDR3 is TGTGCCAGCAGCTTAGGGCTAGCGGGTACGCAGTATTTT.

V and J are TRBV5-1 and TRBJ2-6; unclear D gene. V gave up 0 bases and J gave up 3 bases, with 13 bases separating them. This CDR3 comprises 17 residues. CDR1 SGHRS and CDR2 YFSETQ come from the germline V gene. This CDR3 reads CASSLGVGSGGANVLTF. The CDR3, as DNA: TGCGCCAGCAGCTTGGGGGTTGGATCAGGTGGGGCCAACGTCCTGACTTTC.

This clone was counted only a few times. The chain joins TRBV7-9 to TRBJ1-1, with a weak D call TRBD1 (5 bases). V was pared by 2 bases and J by 4 bases, with 8 bases between. Germline V CDR1 and CDR2: SEHNR, FQNEAQ (reference sequence). This CDR3 has 13 amino acids. The CDR3: CASSLIGGTEAFF. CDR3 nucleotides: TGTGCCAGCAGCTTAATCGGGGGCACTGAAGCTTTCTTT.

DNA for the CDR3: TGTGCCAGCAGCGTAGGGATGGGTGTAGGGGCGAACACCGGGGAGCTGTTTTTT. Translated, it gives CASSVGMGVGANTGELFF. The chain couples TRBV9 to TRBJ2-2, with TRBD1 as a possible D gene (5 bases). Germline V gene lookup returns CDR1 SGDLS and CDR2 YYNGEE. This CDR3 has 18 amino acids. Trimming removed 0 bases at V and 0 bases at J, with 15 bases between.

The chain carries TRBV7-2 and TRBJ2-7; no clear D. Between the trimmed V and J ends, which lost 4 bases and 0 bases, there was a span of 13 bases. Germline V gene lookup returns CDR1 SGHTA and CDR2 FQGNSA. The CDR3 loop spans 15 amino acids. CDR3 amino acids: CASSSPGPLSYEQYF. The CDR3 DNA reads as TGTGCCAGCAGCTCCCCGGGTCCCCTCTCCTACGAGCAGTACTTC.

CDR3 sequence: CASSLQGGGNEQFF. CDR3 coding DNA: TGCGCCAGCAGCCTTCAGGGGGGAGGCAATGAGCAGTTCTTC. The rearrangement links TRBV5-1 to TRBJ2-1, with D tentatively TRBD1 (7 bases). Germline assignment: CDR1 SGHRS and CDR2 YFSETQ. V lost 4 bases to trimming and J lost 6 bases, with 14 bases between them. The length of the CDR3 is 14 residues.

J is TRBJ1-6 and V is TRBV7-8; TRBD1 agrees at 8 bases. V shed 5 bases and J 9 bases; nucleotides not matched to a gene: 15. The CDR3 totals 17 residues. Germline CDR1 is SGHVS and CDR2 is FQNEAQ. The CDR3 DNA follows: TGTGCCAGCAGCCCTACCCTCGACAGGGGACGAGGTTCACCCCTCCACTTT. It translates to CASSPTLDRGRGSPLHF.

The chain recombines TRBV7-2 with TRBJ2-3; D is ambiguous. Trimming took 2 bases from V and 7 from J, leaving 4 bases between them. CDR1 and CDR2 (germline): SGHTA, FQGNSA. The CDR3 has 11 residues. CDR3 amino acids: CASSLLNTQYF. Written as DNA, the CDR3 is TGTGCCAGCAGCTTATTAAATACGCAGTATTTT.

The chain couples TRBV7-3 to TRBJ2-6; 8 bases match TRBD1. Per the germline V gene, CDR1 is SGHTA and CDR2 is FQGTGA. V lost 5 bases, J lost 4 bases, and 7 bases stayed unmatched. The CDR3 is made up of 16 amino acids. CDR3 nucleotide sequence: TGTGCCAGCAGCGAATACAGGGGGGCCGGGGCCAACGTCCTGACTTTC. It encodes CASSEYRGAGANVLTF.

The chain has TRBV5-8 and TRBJ2-7; 7 bases match TRBD1. Per germline, CDR1 SGHTS and CDR2 YDEGEE. The length of the CDR3 is 16 residues. V dropped 0 bases and J dropped 0; count of bases not matched to a gene: 6. CDR3 residues: CASSLDTGVPSYEQYF. The CDR3 region has the DNA TGTGCCAGCAGCTTGGACACAGGGGTCCCCTCCTACGAGCAGTACTTC.

The rearrangement uses TRBV6-6 and TRBJ1-1; D is ambiguous. The length of the CDR3 is 15 residues. Germline lookup yields CDR1 MNHNY and CDR2 SVGAGI (reference sequence). Deletions cut 2 bases from V and 1 base from J, with 11 bases between. In nucleotides, the CDR3 is TGTGCCAGCAGTTACGGTGCGCTTCCGAACACTGAAGCTTTCTTT. Translation gives CASSYGALPNTEAFF.

The gene calls are TRBV28 and TRBJ1-6, with D possibly TRBD1 on 6 matching bases. Trimming removed 6 bases at V and 9 bases at J, with 15 bases between. CDR3 length: 14 residues. The germline V gene has CDR1 MDHEN and CDR2 SYDVKM. The chain's CDR3 is CASRQQGHSSPLHF. DNA of the CDR3: TGTGCCAGCAGGCAACAGGGCCACAGTTCACCCCTCCACTTT.

The J gene is TRBJ2-2, the V gene TRBV15; TRBD2 is a possible D gene (6 bases). The CDR3 consists of 14 residues. CDR1 and CDR2 from the germline V gene are LNHNV and YYDKDF (reference sequence). Deletions cut 0 bases from V and 5 bases from J, with 7 bases between. CDR3 nucleotides: TGTGCCACCAGCAGAGAGGAGGGAACCGGGGAGCTGTTTTTT. It codes for CATSREEGTGELFF.